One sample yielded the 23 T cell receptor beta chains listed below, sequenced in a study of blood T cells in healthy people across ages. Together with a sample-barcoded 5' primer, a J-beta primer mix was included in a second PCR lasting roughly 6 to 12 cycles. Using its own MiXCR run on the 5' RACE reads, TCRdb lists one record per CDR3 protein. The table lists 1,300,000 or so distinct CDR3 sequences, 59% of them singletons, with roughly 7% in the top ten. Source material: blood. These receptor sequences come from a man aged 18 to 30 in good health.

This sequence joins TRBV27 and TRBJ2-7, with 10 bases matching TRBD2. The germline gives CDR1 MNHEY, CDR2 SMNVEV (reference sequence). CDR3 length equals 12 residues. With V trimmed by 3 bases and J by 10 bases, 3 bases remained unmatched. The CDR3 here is CASSFLAGDQYF. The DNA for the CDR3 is TGTGCCAGCAGTTTCCTAGCGGGAGACCAGTACTTC.

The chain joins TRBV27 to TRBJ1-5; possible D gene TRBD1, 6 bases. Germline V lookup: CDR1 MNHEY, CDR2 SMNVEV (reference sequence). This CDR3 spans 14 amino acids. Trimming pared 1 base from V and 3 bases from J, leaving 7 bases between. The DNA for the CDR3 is TGTGCCAGCAGTTTATGGGGGGCCAATCAGCCCCAGCATTTT. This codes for CASSLWGANQPQHF.

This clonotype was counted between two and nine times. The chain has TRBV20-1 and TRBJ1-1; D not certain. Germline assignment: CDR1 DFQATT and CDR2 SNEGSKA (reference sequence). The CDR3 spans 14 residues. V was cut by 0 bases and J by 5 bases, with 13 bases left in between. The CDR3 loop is CSAREAGRGTEAFF. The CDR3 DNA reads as TGCAGTGCTAGAGAAGCGGGCCGGGGAACTGAAGCTTTCTTT.

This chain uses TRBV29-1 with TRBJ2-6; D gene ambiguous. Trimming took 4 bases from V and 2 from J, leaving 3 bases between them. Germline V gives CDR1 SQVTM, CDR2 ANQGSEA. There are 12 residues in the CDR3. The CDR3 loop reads CSVAAGANVLTF. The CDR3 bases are TGCAGCGTTGCAGCTGGGGCCAACGTCCTGACTTTC.

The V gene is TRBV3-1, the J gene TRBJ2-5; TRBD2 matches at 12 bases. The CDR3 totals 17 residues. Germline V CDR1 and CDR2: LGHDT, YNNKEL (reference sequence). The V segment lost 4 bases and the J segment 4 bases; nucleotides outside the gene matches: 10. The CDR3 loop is CASSLLAGGRVGETQYF. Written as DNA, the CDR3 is TGTGCCAGCAGCCTACTAGCGGGAGGCCGTGTAGGAGAGACCCAGTACTTC.

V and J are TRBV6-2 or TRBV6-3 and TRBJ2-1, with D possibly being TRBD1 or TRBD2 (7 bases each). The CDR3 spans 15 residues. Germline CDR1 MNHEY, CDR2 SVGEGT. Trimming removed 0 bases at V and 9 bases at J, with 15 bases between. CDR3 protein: CASSYSRAGGAEQFF. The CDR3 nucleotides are TGTGCCAGCAGTTACTCGAGGGCAGGGGGGGCTGAGCAGTTCTTC.

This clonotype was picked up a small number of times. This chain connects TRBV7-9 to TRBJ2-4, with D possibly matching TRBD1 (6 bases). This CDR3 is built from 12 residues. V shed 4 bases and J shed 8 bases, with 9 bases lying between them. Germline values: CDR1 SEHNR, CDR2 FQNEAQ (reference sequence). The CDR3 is CASSSGDHIQYF. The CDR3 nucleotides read TGTGCCAGCAGCTCAGGGGACCACATTCAGTACTTC.

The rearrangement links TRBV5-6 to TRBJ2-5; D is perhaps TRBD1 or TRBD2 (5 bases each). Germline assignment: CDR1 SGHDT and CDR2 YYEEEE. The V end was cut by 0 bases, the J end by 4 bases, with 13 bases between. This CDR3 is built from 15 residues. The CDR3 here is CASSLVGDEGETQYF. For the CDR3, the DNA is TGTGCCAGCAGCTTGGTGGGGGACGAGGGAGAGACCCAGTACTTC.

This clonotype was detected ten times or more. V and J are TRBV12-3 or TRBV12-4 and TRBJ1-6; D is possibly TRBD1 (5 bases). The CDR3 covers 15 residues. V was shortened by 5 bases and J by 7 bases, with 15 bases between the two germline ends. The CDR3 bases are TGTGCCAGCAGTCCCCAGGGACCGCCGAATTCACCCCTCCACTTT. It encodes CASSPQGPPNSPLHF.

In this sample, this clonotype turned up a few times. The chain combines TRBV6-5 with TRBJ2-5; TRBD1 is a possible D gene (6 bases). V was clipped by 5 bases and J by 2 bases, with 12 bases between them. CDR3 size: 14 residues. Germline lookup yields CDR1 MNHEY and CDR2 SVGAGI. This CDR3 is CASSDYQGQETQYF. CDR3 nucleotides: TGTGCCAGCAGTGACTATCAGGGGCAAGAGACCCAGTACTTC.

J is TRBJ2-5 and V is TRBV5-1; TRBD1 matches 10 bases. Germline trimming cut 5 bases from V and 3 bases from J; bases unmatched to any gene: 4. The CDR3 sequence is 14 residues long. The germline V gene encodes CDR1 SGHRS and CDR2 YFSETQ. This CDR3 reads CASSPTGGKETQYF. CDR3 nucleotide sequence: TGCGCCAGCAGTCCGACAGGGGGCAAAGAGACCCAGTACTTC.

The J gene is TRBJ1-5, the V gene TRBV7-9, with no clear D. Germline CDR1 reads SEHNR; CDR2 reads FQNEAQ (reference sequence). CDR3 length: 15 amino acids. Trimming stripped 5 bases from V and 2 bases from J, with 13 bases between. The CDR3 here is CASSAVGSGNQPQHF. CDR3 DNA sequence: TGTGCCAGCAGCGCGGTTGGGAGTGGCAATCAGCCCCAGCATTTT.

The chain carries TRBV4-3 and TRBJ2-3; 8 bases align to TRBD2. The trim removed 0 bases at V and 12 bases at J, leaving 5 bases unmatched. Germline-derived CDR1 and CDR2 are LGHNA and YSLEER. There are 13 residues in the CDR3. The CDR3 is CASSQDSAGGQYF. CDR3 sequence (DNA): TGCGCCAGCAGCCAAGATTCGGCGGGGGGCCAGTATTTT.

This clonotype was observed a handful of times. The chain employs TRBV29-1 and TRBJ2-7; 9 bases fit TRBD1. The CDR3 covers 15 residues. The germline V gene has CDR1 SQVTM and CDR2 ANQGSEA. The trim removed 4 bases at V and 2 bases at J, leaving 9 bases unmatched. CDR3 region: CSVGTGQGVTYEQYF. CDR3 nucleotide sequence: TGCAGCGTTGGGACGGGACAGGGTGTCACCTACGAGCAGTACTTC.

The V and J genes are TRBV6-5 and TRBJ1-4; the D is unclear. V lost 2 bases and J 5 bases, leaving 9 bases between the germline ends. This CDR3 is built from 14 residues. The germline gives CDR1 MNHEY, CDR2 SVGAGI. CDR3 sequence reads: CASSYDWRNEKLFF. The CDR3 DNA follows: TGTGCCAGCAGTTACGACTGGCGGAATGAAAAACTGTTTTTT.

CDR3 amino acids: CASSAPGQGALNEQFF. In nucleotides, the CDR3 is TGTGCCAGCAGCGCACCTGGACAGGGGGCGTTGAATGAGCAGTTCTTC. The V gene is TRBV28, the J gene TRBJ2-1; 11 bases are a match to TRBD1. This CDR3 has 16 amino acids. Germline loops: CDR1 MDHEN, CDR2 SYDVKM. The J segment lost 7 bases and the V segment lost 6 bases, leaving 11 bases of the junction unmatched. The variable domain in full, completed from reference TRBV28 and TRBJ2-1, reads DVKVTQSSRYLVKRTGEKVFLECVQDMDHENMFWYRQDPGLGLRLIYFSYDVKMKEKGDIPEGYSVSREKKERFSLILESASTNQTSMYLCASSAPGQGALNEQFFGPGTRLTVL.

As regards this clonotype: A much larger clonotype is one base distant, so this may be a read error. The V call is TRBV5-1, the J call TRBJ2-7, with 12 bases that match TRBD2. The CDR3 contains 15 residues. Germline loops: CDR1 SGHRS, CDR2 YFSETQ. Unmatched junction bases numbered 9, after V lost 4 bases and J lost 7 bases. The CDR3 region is CASSPGTSGLNEQYF. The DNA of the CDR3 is TGCGCCAGCAGCCCCGGGACTAGCGGGTTGAATGAGCAGTACTTC.

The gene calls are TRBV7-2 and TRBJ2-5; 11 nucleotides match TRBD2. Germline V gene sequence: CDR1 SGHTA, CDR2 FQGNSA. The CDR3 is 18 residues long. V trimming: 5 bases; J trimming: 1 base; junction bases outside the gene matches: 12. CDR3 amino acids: CASSRTSRLAGPQETQYF. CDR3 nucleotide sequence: TGTGCCAGCAGCCGAACCTCTCGACTAGCGGGGCCCCAAGAGACCCAGTACTTC.

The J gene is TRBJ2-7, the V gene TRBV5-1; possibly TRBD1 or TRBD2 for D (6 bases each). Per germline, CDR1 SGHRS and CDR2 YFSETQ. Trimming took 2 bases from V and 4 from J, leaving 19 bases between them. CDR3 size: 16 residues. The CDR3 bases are TGCGCCAGCAGCTTCCCCCGGGGGCAAACCCGTTACGAGCAGTACTTC. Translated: CASSFPRGQTRYEQYF.

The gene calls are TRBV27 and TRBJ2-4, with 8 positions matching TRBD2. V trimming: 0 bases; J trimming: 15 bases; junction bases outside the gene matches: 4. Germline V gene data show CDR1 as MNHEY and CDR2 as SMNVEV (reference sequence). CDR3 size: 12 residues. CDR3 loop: CASSLSGLDWYF. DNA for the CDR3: TGTGCCAGCAGTTTATCGGGACTAGATTGGTACTTC.

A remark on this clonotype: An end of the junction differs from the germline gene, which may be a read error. DNA of the CDR3: TGCGCCACCAGTGATGGGGGGCCGAGGCAAGCTTTCTTT. This encodes CATSDGGPRQAFF. The genes are TRBV24-1 and TRBJ1-1; D perhaps matches TRBD1 (6 bases). This CDR3 is built from 13 residues. The germline gives CDR1 KGHDR, CDR2 SFDVKD.

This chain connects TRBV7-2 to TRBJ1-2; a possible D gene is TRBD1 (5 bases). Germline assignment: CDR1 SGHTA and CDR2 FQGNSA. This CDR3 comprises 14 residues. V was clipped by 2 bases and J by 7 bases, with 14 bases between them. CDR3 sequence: CASSLMGTMGGYTF. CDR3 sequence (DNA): TGTGCCAGCAGCTTAATGGGGACGATGGGTGGCTACACCTTC.

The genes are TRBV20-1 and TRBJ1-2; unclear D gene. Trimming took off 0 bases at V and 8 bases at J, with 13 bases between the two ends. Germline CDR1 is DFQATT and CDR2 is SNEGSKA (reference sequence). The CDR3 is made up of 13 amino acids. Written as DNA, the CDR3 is TGCAGTGCTAGAGATAGAAGGGCGGGAGGCTACACCTTC. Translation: CSARDRRAGGYTF.